This TCR beta chain was observed in a study of blood T cell repertoires in COVID-19. Measured with immunoSEQ multiplex PCR; TCRdb has only the in-frame clones, and not every one. The sample carries about 310,000 clones, 87% recorded once. Trimming took off 3 bases at V and 2 bases at J, with 13 bases between the two ends. Germline CDR1 is LNHDA and CDR2 is SQIVND (reference sequence). The CDR3 length is 16 residues. The sequenced sample was peripheral blood. This chain links TRBV19 with TRBJ2-2; possible D gene TRBD1, 5 bases. The receptor's source is a man over 45 with active or convalescent COVID-19. CDR3: CASSITRQRNTGELFF. CDR3 DNA: TGTGCCAGTAGTATCACCAGACAGAGAAACACCGGGGAGCTGTTTTTT.